A single sample is the source of the 14 T cell receptor beta chains below, sequenced in a study of blood T cell repertoires in COVID-19. Some clones are missing from TCRdb's copy, which holds only in-frame ones; the method was immunoSEQ multiplex PCR. The table shows about 160,000 clones, with 70% to 85% occurring only once. Sequenced sample: peripheral blood. The origin of the receptors is an elderly woman with acute or convalescent COVID-19.

Concerning this clone itself: Other DNA sequences in this sample translate to the same CDR3. This chain uses TRBV7-2 with TRBJ2-3, with a weak D call TRBD2 (5 bases). Trimming cost V 0 bases and J 1 base, with 5 bases left between them. The CDR3 is 14 residues long. Germline V lookup: CDR1 SGHTA, CDR2 FQGNSA. CDR3 bases: TGTGCCAGCAGCTTAGCGAGGGGCACAGATACGCAGTATTTT. This codes for CASSLARGTDTQYF.

V and J are TRBV4-1 and TRBJ1-1; the match to TRBD1 covers 7 bases. Losses at the gene ends were 3 bases for V and 6 bases for J; bases not matched to a gene: 10. The CDR3 is 15 amino acids. The germline V gene has CDR1 MGHRA and CDR2 YSYEKL. CDR3 residues: CASSHINRGFAEAFF. The CDR3 coding sequence is TGCGCCAGCAGCCACATAAACAGGGGATTCGCTGAAGCTTTCTTT.

V usage is TRBV7-2 and J usage is TRBJ1-6, with D possibly matching TRBD1 (5 bases). The CDR3 has 15 residues. Germline V gene lookup returns CDR1 SGHTA and CDR2 FQGNSA. V was trimmed by 4 bases and J by 10 bases, leaving 17 bases between them. CDR3 in DNA: TGTGCCAGCAGCTCCCCAGGCCGTGGGGGGTCACCCCTCCACTTT. It is translated as CASSSPGRGGSPLHF.

The V and J genes are TRBV9 and TRBJ1-2; D possibly corresponds to TRBD1 (5 bases). The germline gives CDR1 SGDLS, CDR2 YYNGEE. The germline V and J ends were trimmed by 4 bases and 0 bases, with 16 bases remaining between them. The CDR3 is made up of 16 amino acids. The CDR3 protein is CASSPQGGGPNYGYTF. The CDR3, as DNA: TGTGCCAGCAGCCCCCAGGGTGGCGGTCCTAACTATGGCTACACCTTC.

The gene calls are TRBV19 and TRBJ2-1, with TRBD2 matching over 8 bases. CDR3 length: 14 residues. V lost 6 bases to trimming and J lost 8 bases; unmatched junction nucleotides: 9. Germline V gene data show CDR1 as LNHDA and CDR2 as SQIVND (reference sequence). The CDR3, as DNA: TGTGCCAGTAGACCGGGAGGGTCTATATATGAGCAGTTCTTC. Amino acids: CASRPGGSIYEQFF.

With respect to this clone: This CDR3 is also generated by other DNA sequences in the sample. The chain joins TRBV30 to TRBJ1-5; D is ambiguous. Trimming pared 1 base from V and 2 bases from J, leaving 6 bases between. The germline V gene has CDR1 GTSNPN and CDR2 SVGIG (reference sequence). The CDR3 covers 13 residues. As DNA, the CDR3 is TGTGCCTGGAGTGGTGGAGGCAATCAGCCCCAGCATTTT. Protein product: CAWSGGGNQPQHF.

The J gene is TRBJ1-1, the V gene TRBV6-2 or TRBV6-3; a possible D gene is TRBD1 (5 bases). The ends were cut back, 5 bases at V and 4 bases at J, with 11 bases in the middle. CDR1 and CDR2 (germline): MNHEY, SVGEGT. There are 13 residues in the CDR3. The CDR3 coding sequence is TGTGCCAGCAGTGGGTCGGGGGGCACTGAAGCTTTCTTT. Amino acids: CASSGSGGTEAFF.

The genes are TRBV5-6 and TRBJ2-3; the D is unclear. The CDR3 totals 16 residues. Trimming left V 3 bases short and J 0 bases short, with 14 bases between. The V gene's germline CDR1 is SGHDT and CDR2 YYEEEE. The CDR3 sequence is CASSYSYTYSTDTQYF. The CDR3 region has the DNA TGTGCCAGCAGCTACTCTTATACCTATAGCACAGATACGCAGTATTTT.

V and J are TRBV15 and TRBJ1-5; D ambiguous. Germline lookup yields CDR1 LNHNV and CDR2 YYDKDF (reference sequence). The CDR3 is 14 amino acids. V gave up 0 bases and J gave up 3 bases, with 6 bases separating them. CDR3 bases: TGTGCCACCAGCAGAGACAGTAACAATCAGCCCCAGCATTTT. It is translated as CATSRDSNNQPQHF.

The V and J genes are TRBV10-3 and TRBJ2-7; D may be TRBD2 (5 bases). The CDR3 is 13 amino acids. Germline values: CDR1 ENHRY, CDR2 SYGVKD. V was shortened by 0 bases and J by 4 bases, with 7 bases between the two germline ends. The CDR3 sequence is CAISESTGYEQYF. In DNA, the CDR3 is TGTGCCATCAGTGAGTCGACGGGATACGAGCAGTACTTC.

The rearrangement links TRBV6-5 to TRBJ2-7, with 9 positions matching TRBD1. The CDR3 runs 14 residues. V dropped 4 bases and J dropped 1; count of bases not matched to a gene: 2. Looked up from germline, CDR1 is MNHEY and CDR2 is SVGAGI. CDR3 sequence: CASSSDRGSYEQYF. CDR3 bases: TGTGCCAGCAGTTCGGACAGGGGTTCCTACGAGCAGTACTTC.

The DNA of the CDR3 is TGTGCCAGCAGCTTACGGACTTGGCCGGTGAACACCGGGGAGCTGTTTTTT. Protein: CASSLRTWPVNTGELFF. V gene TRBV6-2 or TRBV6-3 combines with J gene TRBJ2-2; D is possibly TRBD2 (5 bases). The CDR3 runs 17 residues. The ends were cut back, 6 bases at V and 1 base at J, with 18 bases in the middle. Germline V lookup: CDR1 MNHEY, CDR2 SVGEGT.

CDR3 coding DNA: TGTGCCAGCAGTGGCGGACAAGCGAGCAATCAGCCCCAGCATTTT. Amino acid sequence: CASSGGQASNQPQHF. The V and J genes are TRBV2 and TRBJ1-5; tentative D call: TRBD1 (5 bases). There are 15 residues in the CDR3. Trimming removed 4 bases at V and 1 base at J, with 11 bases between. CDR1 is SNHLY and CDR2 is FYNNEI in the germline V gene.

The V gene is TRBV14, the J gene TRBJ2-1, with 12 bases identical to TRBD2. The V gene's germline CDR1 is SGHDN and CDR2 FVKESK. This CDR3 is 21 amino acids long. After removal of 0 bases from V and 0 bases from J, the junction contained 12 bases not matched to a gene. The CDR3 here is CASSQEDTSGRKWGSYNEQFF. The CDR3 bases are TGTGCCAGCAGCCAAGAGGACACTAGCGGGAGGAAGTGGGGCTCCTACAATGAGCAGTTCTTC.